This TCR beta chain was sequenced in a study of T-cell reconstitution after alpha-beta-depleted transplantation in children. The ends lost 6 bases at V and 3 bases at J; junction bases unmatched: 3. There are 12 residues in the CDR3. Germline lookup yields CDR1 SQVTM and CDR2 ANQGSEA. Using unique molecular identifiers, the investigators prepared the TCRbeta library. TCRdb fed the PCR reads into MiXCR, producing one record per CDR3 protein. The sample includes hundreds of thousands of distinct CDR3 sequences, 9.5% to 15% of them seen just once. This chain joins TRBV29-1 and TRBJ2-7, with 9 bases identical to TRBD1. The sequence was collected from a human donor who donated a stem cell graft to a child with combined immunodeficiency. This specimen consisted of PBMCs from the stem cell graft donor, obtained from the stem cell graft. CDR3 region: CSVRGQGYEQYF. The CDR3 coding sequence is TGCAGCGTGAGGGGACAGGGCTACGAGCAGTACTTC.